These 22 T cell receptor beta chains came from one sample sequenced in a study of T cell repertoires and HLA-DP antigens. No antigens are known for them. The data were produced by immunoSEQ multiplex PCR, yet TCRdb's version contains in-frame clones alone and is incomplete. The sample comprises 85,000 to 90,000 clones, approximately 86% of which are singletons, and 1.7% rests with the top ten. Source material: CD4+ T cells from PBMCs. All receptors derive from a man aged 50 or older in good health and CMV-seronegative.

Ten or more counts support this clone. Other DNA sequences in this sample translate to the same CDR3. The chain carries TRBV29-1 and TRBJ1-1; 9 nucleotides line up with TRBD1. CDR1 SQVTM and CDR2 ANQGSEA come from the germline V gene. The J segment lost 2 bases and the V segment lost 6 bases, leaving 10 bases of the junction unmatched. The CDR3 has 15 amino acids. The CDR3 sequence is CSVLGQGDLNTEAFF. The CDR3, as DNA: TGCAGCGTCCTGGGACAGGGAGACCTTAACACTGAAGCTTTCTTT.

This clone appeared a single time. The chain joins TRBV19 to TRBJ2-3, with TRBD2 identical over 10 bases. The CDR3 extends over 15 amino acids. The V and J ends lost 9 bases and 0 bases, in that order; junction bases with no gene match: 6. Per the germline V gene, CDR1 is LNHDA and CDR2 is SQIVND (reference sequence). CDR3 coding DNA: TGTGCCAGCGGGGCGACTAGCGGGAGCACAGATACGCAGTATTTT. Amino acid sequence: CASGATSGSTDTQYF.

This clone was observed at least ten times. The rearrangement links TRBV6-6 to TRBJ2-7; D tentatively reads TRBD1 or TRBD2 (5 bases each). The ends were cut back, 2 bases at V and 7 bases at J, with 15 bases in the middle. This CDR3 comprises 14 residues. Per germline, CDR1 MNHNY and CDR2 SVGAGI (reference sequence). The chain's CDR3 is CASSYASRGEEQYF. The CDR3 region has the DNA TGTGCCAGCAGTTACGCTAGCCGAGGGGAGGAGCAGTACTTC.

The chain links TRBV29-1 to TRBJ2-3; the match to TRBD2 covers 9 bases. The V gene's germline CDR1 is SQVTM and CDR2 ANQGSEA. V lost 4 bases to trimming and J lost 4 bases; unmatched junction nucleotides: 6. The CDR3 is made up of 14 amino acids. The CDR3 is CSVGRAGGADTQYF. CDR3 nucleotide sequence: TGCAGCGTTGGGAGAGCGGGAGGAGCAGATACGCAGTATTTT.

The rearrangement links TRBV30 to TRBJ2-3; D possibly corresponds to TRBD1 (6 bases). The ends were cut back, 3 bases at V and 0 bases at J, with 16 bases in the middle. CDR3 length: 16 amino acids. CDR1 and CDR2 (germline): GTSNPN, SVGIG (reference sequence). CDR3 sequence reads: CAWSQDLGQSTDTQYF. DNA of the CDR3: TGTGCCTGGAGCCAAGATCTAGGACAGAGCACAGATACGCAGTATTTT.

In its sample, this clone was seen a few times. The chain joins TRBV10-2 to TRBJ2-7; 7 bases align to TRBD1. V was pared by 7 bases and J by 5 bases, with 8 bases of the junction left unmatched. The CDR3 spans 13 residues. The V gene's germline CDR1 is WSHSY and CDR2 SAAADI. CDR3 bases: TGCGCCAGCAATAAACAGGGGTCCAACGAGCAGTACTTC. Residues: CASNKQGSNEQYF.

V and J are TRBV11-2 and TRBJ2-1, with D tentatively TRBD1 or TRBD2 (5 bases each). CDR1 and CDR2 (germline): SGHAT, FQNNGV. The V gene lost 1 base and the J gene lost 7 bases, with 17 bases spanning the gap. This CDR3 region has 16 residues. The chain's CDR3 is CASSLGGTHMANEQFF. CDR3 nucleotides: TGTGCCAGCAGCTTAGGGGGGACCCACATGGCGAATGAGCAGTTCTTC.

The J gene is TRBJ2-1, the V gene TRBV13, with D possibly TRBD1 on 5 matching bases. Germline V gives CDR1 PRHDT, CDR2 FYEKMQ (reference sequence). The CDR3 has 16 residues. The V gene lost 5 bases and the J gene lost 5 bases, with 19 bases spanning the gap. CDR3 nucleotide sequence: TGTGCCAGCAGCCCCCGTGGCAGGGCGGTCAACAATGAGCAGTTCTTC. Amino acids: CASSPRGRAVNNEQFF.

This clone was found once. CDR3 coding DNA: TGTGCCAGCAGACTTGACAGGGAGCCAAGGAAACTGTTTTTT. Translated: CASRLDREPRKLFF. The chain links TRBV28 to TRBJ1-4; TRBD1 matches at 7 bases. The CDR3 covers 14 residues. In germline, CDR1 is MDHEN, CDR2 SYDVKM. With V trimmed by 6 bases and J by 11 bases, 12 bases remained unmatched.

This chain joins TRBV6-1 and TRBJ1-3; no definite D call. The CDR3 runs to 14 residues. Trimming took off 3 bases at V and 2 bases at J, with 8 bases between the two ends. From germline, CDR1 is MNHNS and CDR2 SASEGT. CDR3 region: CASSDRGAGNTIYF. As DNA, the CDR3 is TGTGCCAGCAGTGATCGGGGTGCTGGAAACACCATATATTTT.

This clone turned up a few times. The chain recombines TRBV7-2 with TRBJ1-2; D unclear. Germline lookup yields CDR1 SGHTA and CDR2 FQGNSA. The CDR3 is made up of 13 amino acids. The ends were cut back, 1 base at V and 4 bases at J, with 7 bases in the middle. This chain's CDR3 is CASSLGAVYGYTF. As DNA, the CDR3 is TGTGCCAGCAGCTTAGGGGCAGTCTATGGCTACACCTTC.

This chain connects TRBV5-1 to TRBJ1-1, with TRBD1 matching over 8 bases. J gave up 0 bases and V 4 bases, and 2 bases lay outside the gene matches. This CDR3 is built from 14 residues. CDR1 SGHRS and CDR2 YFSETQ come from the germline V gene. The CDR3 coding sequence is TGCGCCAGCAGCGCACAGGGGGTGAACACTGAAGCTTTCTTT. Amino acid sequence: CASSAQGVNTEAFF.

The chain employs TRBV5-1 and TRBJ1-2, with D possibly matching TRBD1 (6 bases). The germline V gene encodes CDR1 SGHRS and CDR2 YFSETQ. The CDR3 sequence is 15 residues long. Trimming removed 2 bases from V and 0 bases from J, with 11 bases in between. The CDR3 is CASSLDRTPNYGYTF. The CDR3 nucleotides read TGCGCCAGCAGCTTAGACAGGACCCCTAACTATGGCTACACCTTC. The whole variable domain, remainder taken from reference TRBV5-1 and TRBJ1-2, is KAGVTQTPRYLIKTRGQQVTLSCSPISGHRSVSWYQQTPGQGLQFLFEYFSETQRNKGNFPGRFSGRQFSNSRSEMNVSTLELGDSALYLCASSLDRTPNYGYTFGSGTRLTVV.

The gene calls are TRBV19 and TRBJ2-7; the D call may be TRBD1 or TRBD2 (5 bases each). CDR1 and CDR2 from the germline V gene are LNHDA and SQIVND (reference sequence). CDR3 length equals 17 residues. The ends were cut back, 5 bases at V and 2 bases at J, with 22 bases in the middle. CDR3 coding DNA: TGTGCCAGTAGTCCCAGGGACGCGGACTTAGTTCCCTACGAGCAGTACTTC. Its translation is CASSPRDADLVPYEQYF.

The chain is built from TRBV6-5 and TRBJ1-1; D gene uncertain. This CDR3 region has 14 residues. Germline-derived CDR1 and CDR2 are MNHEY and SVGAGI. The V and J ends lost 6 bases and 2 bases respectively, with 13 bases between them. CDR3: CASRLLFSNTEAFF. For the CDR3, the DNA is TGTGCCAGCAGGTTACTTTTCAGCAACACTGAAGCTTTCTTT.

The rearrangement uses TRBV30 and TRBJ2-2; D possibly corresponds to TRBD1 (6 bases). V was shortened by 1 base and J by 3 bases, with 9 bases between the two germline ends. The CDR3 is 14 amino acids. CDR1 and CDR2 (germline): GTSNPN, SVGIG (reference sequence). The CDR3, as DNA: TGTGCCTGGAGTGGGGGGCTTTACACCGGGGAGCTGTTTTTT. It translates to CAWSGGLYTGELFF.

Here the CDR3 DNA reads TGTGCCAGCAGTAGGGACTACGCTGAGACCCAGTACTTC. It is translated as CASSRDYAETQYF. This chain uses TRBV6-6 with TRBJ2-5; 7 bases align to TRBD2. The CDR3 sequence is 13 residues long. Germline values: CDR1 MNHNY, CDR2 SVGAGI (reference sequence). The V and J ends lost 5 bases and 5 bases, in that order; junction bases with no gene match: 5.

This chain joins TRBV11-2 and TRBJ1-1; D remains unclear. Germline V gives CDR1 SGHAT, CDR2 FQNNGV. This CDR3 spans 14 amino acids. V lost 1 base and J lost 2, with 8 bases in between. CDR3 region: CASSLAGVNTEAFF. CDR3 DNA sequence: TGTGCCAGCAGCTTAGCAGGAGTTAACACTGAAGCTTTCTTT.

This chain connects TRBV6-1 to TRBJ2-5; 9 bases line up with TRBD1. J gave up 4 bases and V 3 bases, and 3 bases lay outside the gene matches. The germline CDR1 and CDR2 sequences are MNHNS and SASEGT. This CDR3 has 14 residues. The CDR3 is CASSEDRGRETQYF. For the CDR3, the DNA is TGTGCCAGCAGTGAGGACAGGGGCAGAGAGACCCAGTACTTC.

The rearrangement links TRBV14 to TRBJ2-3; TRBD1 agrees at 8 bases. This CDR3 is 15 amino acids long. Germline lookup yields CDR1 SGHDN and CDR2 FVKESK. V shed 3 bases and J 3 bases; nucleotides not matched to a gene: 5. CDR3 sequence (DNA): TGTGCCAGCAGCCAGAGACAGGGGACGACAGATACGCAGTATTTT. Protein: CASSQRQGTTDTQYF. Together with reference TRBV14 and TRBJ2-3, the CDR3 gives the full variable domain: EAGVTQFPSHSVIEKGQTVTLRCDPISGHDNLYWYRRVMGKEIKFLLHFVKESKQDESGMPNNRFLAERTGGTYSTLKVQPAELEDSGVYFCASSQRQGTTDTQYFGPGTRLTVL.

The gene calls are TRBV27 and TRBJ1-3, with a possible D match to TRBD1 (6 bases). V was pared by 6 bases and J by 2 bases, with 11 bases between. From germline, CDR1 is MNHEY and CDR2 SMNVEV (reference sequence). The CDR3 runs to 14 residues. The CDR3 DNA follows: TGTGCCAGCAGCGGACAGAACGCTGGAAACACCATATATTTT. This sequence encodes CASSGQNAGNTIYF.

The gene calls are TRBV6-5 and TRBJ2-7; D remains unclear. The CDR3 is 14 amino acids. The ends were cut back, 7 bases at V and 0 bases at J, with 13 bases in the middle. Germline V gives CDR1 MNHEY, CDR2 SVGAGI. CDR3 in amino acids: CASTLGPSSYEQYF. The CDR3 DNA reads TGTGCCAGCACCCTCGGCCCAAGCTCCTACGAGCAGTACTTC.